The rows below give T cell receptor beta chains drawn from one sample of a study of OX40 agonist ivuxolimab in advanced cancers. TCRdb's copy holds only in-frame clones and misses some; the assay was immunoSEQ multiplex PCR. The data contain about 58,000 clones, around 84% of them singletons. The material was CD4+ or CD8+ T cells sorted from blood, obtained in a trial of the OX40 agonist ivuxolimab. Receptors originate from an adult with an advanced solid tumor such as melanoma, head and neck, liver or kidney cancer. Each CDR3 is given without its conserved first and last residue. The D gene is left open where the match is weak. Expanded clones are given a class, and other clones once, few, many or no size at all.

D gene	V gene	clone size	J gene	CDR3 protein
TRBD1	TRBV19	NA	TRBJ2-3	ASSIRDSSTDTQY
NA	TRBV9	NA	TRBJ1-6	ASSARDFNSPLH
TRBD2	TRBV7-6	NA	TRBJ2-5	ASRRGLAGFQETQY
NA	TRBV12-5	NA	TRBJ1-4	ASGLVRGKLF
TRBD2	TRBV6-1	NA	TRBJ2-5	ASSGLAVGQETQY
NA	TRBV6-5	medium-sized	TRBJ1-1	ASSYSPGGFTEAF
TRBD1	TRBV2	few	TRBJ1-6	ASSDLDRDNSPLH
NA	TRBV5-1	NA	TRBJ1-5	ASSLASNQPQH
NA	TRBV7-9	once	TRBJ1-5	ASSSSGSNQPQH
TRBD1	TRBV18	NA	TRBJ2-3	ASSPRQGADTQY
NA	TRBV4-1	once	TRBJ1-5	ASSHLLGTGYQPQH
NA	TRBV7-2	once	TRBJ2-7	ASSLAGGRLHEQY
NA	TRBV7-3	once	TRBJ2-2	ASSLKWSGYANTGELF
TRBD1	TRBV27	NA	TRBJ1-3	ASSLTGGVSGNTIY
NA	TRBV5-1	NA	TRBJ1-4	ASSTGGVLNEKLF
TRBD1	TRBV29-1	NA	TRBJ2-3	SVDNRGKADTQY
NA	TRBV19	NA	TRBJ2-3	ATSGAGVPTDTQY
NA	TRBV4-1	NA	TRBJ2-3	ASSQEYSTDTQY
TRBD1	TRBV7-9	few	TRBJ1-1	ASSLVFGTAEAF
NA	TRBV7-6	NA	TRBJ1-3	ASSLVAGAAGNTIY
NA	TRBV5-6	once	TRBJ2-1	ASSRAGALSYNEQF
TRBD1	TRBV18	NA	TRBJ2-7	ASSPSQQGAYEQY
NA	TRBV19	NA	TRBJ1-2	ASSTSPRDQRGYT
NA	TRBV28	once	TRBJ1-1	ASSPISPMNTEAF
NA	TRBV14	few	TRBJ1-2	ASSQDFGSPIGYT
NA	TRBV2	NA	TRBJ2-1	ASSAHETIYNEQF
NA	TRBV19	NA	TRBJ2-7	ASSIYGPSYEQY
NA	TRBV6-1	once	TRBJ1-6	ASSERNSYNSPLH
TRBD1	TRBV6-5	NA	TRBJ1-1	ASKSDRGRTEAF
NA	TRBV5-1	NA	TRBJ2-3	ASRPEDSTDTQY
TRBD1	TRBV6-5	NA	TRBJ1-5	ASSYSYRGQPQH
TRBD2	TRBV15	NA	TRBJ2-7	ATSRFSTASGGPYEQY
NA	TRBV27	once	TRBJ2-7	ASSPKTTGPPYEQY
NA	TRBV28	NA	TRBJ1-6	ASRPRLAGAHSPLH
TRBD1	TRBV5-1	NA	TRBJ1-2	ASTDRGLPHYGYT
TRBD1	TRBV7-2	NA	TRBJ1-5	ASSLQTGVNQPQH
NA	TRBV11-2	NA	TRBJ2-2	ASSTGLTGELF
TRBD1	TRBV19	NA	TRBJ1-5	ASSKTGVGNQPQH
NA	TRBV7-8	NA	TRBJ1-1	ASSLRPGGMNTEAF
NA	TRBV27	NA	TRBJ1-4	ASSSRALANEKLF
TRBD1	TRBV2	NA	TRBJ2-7	ASTEPGQGSSYEQY